What follows are 3 T cell receptor beta chains derived from one specimen sequenced in a study of T cell repertoires in cytomegalovirus infection. TCRdb used MiXCR to reprocess the reads, holding one entry per CDR3 protein. Here the sample spans some 800,000 distinct CDR3 sequences, about 30% being singletons. These TCRs are of unknown antigen specificity. This sample comprised cultured CD8+ T cells from PBMCs, obtained from culture after CMV antigen stimulation. These receptors were obtained from a human donor in good health (CMV status not recorded). Some clones in this sample may be carry-over from other donors' samples.

V is TRBV9 and J is TRBJ1-1; no clear D gene. This CDR3 has 14 amino acids. The germline V gene encodes CDR1 SGDLS and CDR2 YYNGEE. The V end lost 2 bases, the J end lost 3 bases, and 11 bases lay between the germline ends. The CDR3 sequence is CASSVRAPDTEAFF. The CDR3, as DNA: TGTGCCAGCAGCGTCCGGGCCCCGGACACTGAAGCTTTCTTT.

The chain couples TRBV12-3 or TRBV12-4 to TRBJ1-2; D not certain. The V end lost 4 bases, the J end lost 2 bases, and 8 bases lay between the germline ends. The CDR3 has 13 amino acids. CDR3: CASSSHPNYGYTF. The CDR3 bases are TGTGCCAGCAGTTCGCATCCGAACTATGGCTACACCTTC.

The chain carries TRBV6-2 or TRBV6-3 and TRBJ1-1, with D tentatively TRBD1 (6 bases). The V gene lost 1 base and the J gene lost 0 bases, with 15 bases spanning the gap. The CDR3 has 17 amino acids. CDR1 and CDR2 (germline): MNHEY, SVGEGT. Written as DNA, the CDR3 is TGTGCCAGCAGTTACTACCGGGACATGTCGATGAACACTGAAGCTTTCTTT. This gives the protein CASSYYRDMSMNTEAFF.